The rows below give T cell receptor beta chains drawn from one sample of a study of blood T cell repertoires in COVID-19. Some clones are missing from TCRdb's copy, which holds only in-frame ones; the method was immunoSEQ multiplex PCR. The data hold around 200,000 clones, with approximately 81% observed a single time. Material for sequencing was peripheral blood. The receptors shown here come from an elderly woman with active or convalescent COVID-19. Both conserved end residues are part of each CDR3. The D gene is left open where the match is weak. Expanded clones get a size class; other rows say once, few or many, or leave the size out.

V gene	J gene	D gene	clone size	CDR3 protein	CDR3 DNA
TRBV19	TRBJ1-2	NA	NA	CATRSGNGGYTF	TGTGCCACAAGATCAGGGAATGGTGGCTACACCTTC
TRBV7-3	TRBJ1-5	NA	NA	CASSLTGAQPQHF	TGTGCCAGCAGCTTAACGGGAGCTCAGCCCCAGCATTTT
TRBV11-2	TRBJ2-1	NA	NA	CASSPQTGSYNEQFF	TGTGCCAGCAGCCCTCAGACAGGCTCCTACAATGAGCAGTTCTTC
TRBV6-5	TRBJ2-1	NA	NA	CASSMGPQLNEQFF	TGTGCCAGCAGCATGGGGCCCCAGCTTAATGAGCAGTTCTTC
TRBV10-3	TRBJ2-7	NA	NA	CAISDPGLPYEQYF	TGTGCCATCAGTGATCCAGGGTTGCCCTACGAGCAGTACTTC
TRBV6-4	TRBJ1-1	NA	few	CASSDQAGTEAFF	TGTGCCAGCAGTGACCAGGCTGGAACTGAAGCTTTCTTT
TRBV5-4	TRBJ1-1	NA	NA	CASSRGGRGRNTEAFF	TGTGCCAGCAGCCGGGGCGGGCGGGGGCGGAACACTGAAGCTTTCTTT
TRBV7-2	TRBJ2-5	NA	NA	CASSLDWQETQYF	TGTGCCAGCAGCTTAGACTGGCAAGAGACCCAGTACTTC
TRBV7-9	TRBJ2-1	TRBD2	NA	CASSLDGRSYNEQFF	TGTGCCAGCAGCTTAGACGGGAGGAGTTACAATGAGCAGTTCTTC
TRBV24-1	TRBJ1-4	NA	NA	CATSDGAEKLFF	TGTGCCACCAGTGATGGGGCCGAAAAACTGTTTTTT
TRBV27	TRBJ1-1	TRBD1	NA	CASSLIGVPGGTEAFF	TGTGCCAGCAGTTTAATTGGCGTTCCAGGGGGCACTGAAGCTTTCTTT
TRBV28	TRBJ2-6	TRBD2	NA	CASRWGGSYSGANVLTF	TGTGCCAGCAGGTGGGGGGGTTCCTACTCTGGGGCCAACGTCCTGACTTTC
TRBV5-1	TRBJ2-3	TRBD2	once	CASSEGLAGLDTQYF	TGCGCCAGCAGCGAGGGACTAGCGGGGCTCGATACGCAGTATTTT
TRBV27	TRBJ2-7	NA	once	CASSFRQAYEQYF	TGTGCCAGCAGTTTTCGACAGGCCTACGAGCAGTACTTC
TRBV19	TRBJ1-2	TRBD1	NA	CASSPTGEGTKGYTF	TGTGCCAGTTCTCCGACAGGGGAAGGAACAAAGGGCTACACCTTC
TRBV20-1	TRBJ2-1	NA	few	CSAPSGSEQFF	TGCAGTGCTCCCAGCGGGTCTGAGCAGTTCTTC
TRBV11-3	TRBJ2-7	NA	NA	CASSTGGSSYEQYF	TGTGCCAGCAGCACCGGAGGTAGCTCCTACGAGCAGTACTTC
TRBV20-1	TRBJ2-5	TRBD2	NA	CSASPSGGGPVAQYF	TGCAGTGCTAGTCCTAGCGGGGGGGGGCCGGTGGCCCAGTACTTC
TRBV29-1	TRBJ2-2	TRBD2	NA	CSAIRSGTIRKELFF	TGCAGCGCTATCAGATCCGGGACTATACGTAAGGAGCTGTTTTTT
TRBV6-8	TRBJ1-5	NA	NA	CAGRRVWSNQPQHF	TGTGCCGGACGCAGGGTCTGGAGCAATCAGCCCCAGCATTTT